These 8 T cell receptor beta chains share one sample of origin, sequenced in a study of T cell responses to AZD1222 COVID-19 vaccine. Profiling relied on immunoSEQ multiplex PCR, and the TCRdb table lists in-frame clones only, not all of them. Of roughly 140,000 clones listed, about 92% are singletons. Sequences were derived from peripheral blood, sampled after recovery from COVID-19. Receptor source: an adult who had recovered from COVID-19.

The chain employs TRBV20-1 and TRBJ2-1; 12 positions match TRBD2. With 3 bases clipped from V and 5 bases from J, the junction kept 14 bases outside the gene matches. From germline, CDR1 is DFQATT and CDR2 SNEGSKA (reference sequence). CDR3 length equals 18 residues. The CDR3 coding sequence is TGCAGTGCTAGTGACCCTAGCGGGAGGGCGTTAGAAAACAATGAGCAGTTCTTC. Its translation is CSASDPSGRALENNEQFF.

The rearrangement joins TRBV6-1 to TRBJ1-4, with 7 bases that match TRBD1. Germline assignment: CDR1 MNHNS and CDR2 SASEGT. The CDR3 loop spans 13 amino acids. J lost 14 bases, V lost 0 bases, and 6 bases had no gene match. The CDR3 DNA follows: TGTGCCAGCAGTGAAGCGGGCCCAGGGGGGCTGTTTTTT. Its protein product is CASSEAGPGGLFF.

Only a few counts were recorded for this clone. The genes are TRBV3-1 (or the pseudogene TRBV3-2) and TRBJ2-5; D possibly corresponds to TRBD1 (5 bases). Trimming took 1 base from V and 3 from J, leaving 15 bases between them. The germline gives CDR1 LGHDT, CDR2 YNNKEL (reference sequence). CDR3 size: 16 residues. The CDR3 region is CASSQGAPSGKETQYF. In DNA, the CDR3 is TGTGCCAGCAGCCAAGGGGCCCCGTCAGGGAAAGAGACCCAGTACTTC.

The chain recombines TRBV16 with TRBJ2-7; tentatively, D is TRBD2 (5 bases). The CDR3 has 14 residues. CDR1 and CDR2 from the germline V gene are KGHSY and FQNENV. V gave up 1 base and J gave up 3 bases, with 10 bases separating them. This CDR3 is CASSQFERIYEQYF. CDR3 sequence (DNA): TGTGCCAGCAGCCAATTCGAGCGGATCTACGAGCAGTACTTC.

The V call is TRBV28, the J call TRBJ2-6; TRBD1 might be the D (5 bases). CDR3 length: 16 amino acids. Germline V gene lookup returns CDR1 MDHEN and CDR2 SYDVKM. Trimming pared 4 bases from V and 4 bases from J, leaving 14 bases between. The CDR3 here is CASSSGAASGANVLTF. The CDR3 coding sequence is TGTGCCAGCAGTTCTGGGGCGGCCTCCGGGGCCAACGTCCTGACTTTC.

This clone showed up just once. The rearrangement links TRBV9 to TRBJ2-2; 7 bases fit TRBD2. J was trimmed by 4 bases and V by 2 bases; bases with no gene match: 2. CDR1 is SGDLS, CDR2 YYNGEE, per germline. CDR3 length: 14 amino acids. As DNA, the CDR3 is TGTGCCAGCAGCGTCTCTAGCGGCACCGGGGAGCTGTTTTTT. It translates to CASSVSSGTGELFF.

J is TRBJ2-4 and V is TRBV3-1 (or the pseudogene TRBV3-2); 9 bases are a match to TRBD2. Trimming removed 1 base from V and 0 bases from J; junction bases left unmatched: 4. The germline V gene has CDR1 LGHDT and CDR2 YNNKEL (reference sequence). The CDR3 consists of 17 residues. For the CDR3, the DNA is TGTGCCAGCAGCCAAGCCCTAGCGGGGTTAGCCAAAAACATTCAGTACTTC. It codes for CASSQALAGLAKNIQYF.

This chain joins TRBV24-1 and TRBJ2-7; 7 nucleotides agree with TRBD2. Germline values: CDR1 KGHDR, CDR2 SFDVKD. Losses at the gene ends were 5 bases for V and 0 bases for J; bases not matched to a gene: 6. CDR3 length equals 15 residues. The CDR3 region has the DNA TGTGCCACCAGTGTTGGTGCGGGAGACTCCTACGAGCAGTACTTC. Translated, it gives CATSVGAGDSYEQYF.